The 8 T cell receptor beta chains listed next were all sequenced from one sample in a study of control samples from healthy donors and cancer patients. This table comes from immunoSEQ multiplex PCR, and its TCRdb copy is limited to in-frame clones, with some not included. The sample includes fewer than 120,000 clones, 85% to 90% of them seen just once. The specimen sequenced was PBMCs. The receptors stem from a woman aged 60-75 years with lung cancer.

The CDR3 sequence is CASSFLQGPSNEQFF. CDR3 DNA: TGTGCCAGCAGTTTTCTGCAGGGGCCAAGCAATGAGCAGTTCTTC. The chain is built from TRBV27 and TRBJ2-1; D is possibly TRBD1 (6 bases). Germline CDR1 and CDR2: MNHEY and SMNVEV (reference sequence). The CDR3 is made up of 15 amino acids. Trimming took off 3 bases at V and 6 bases at J, with 15 bases between the two ends.

CDR3 nucleotides: TGTGCCAGTAGTAGGACAGGAGACGTGAAACTAGCCAAAAACATTCAGTACTTC. Translated: CASSRTGDVKLAKNIQYF. This rearrangement joins TRBV19 to TRBJ2-4; TRBD1 matches 7 bases. The junction had 12 bases not matched to a gene; V was cut back by 4 bases and J by 0 bases. This CDR3 comprises 18 residues. Looked up from germline, CDR1 is LNHDA and CDR2 is SQIVND (reference sequence).

The chain has TRBV27 and TRBJ1-2; no definite D call. The CDR3 length is 13 residues. The V gene lost 8 bases and the J gene lost 0 bases, with 10 bases spanning the gap. CDR1 MNHEY and CDR2 SMNVEV come from the germline V gene (reference sequence). The DNA of the CDR3 is TGTGCCAGCCGGAGGAGTGCTAACTATGGCTACACCTTC. This gives the protein CASRRSANYGYTF.

This clone has a single count. The CDR3 coding sequence is TGTGCCAGCAGGGACAGGTCCCTCACTGAAGCTTTCTTT. This encodes CASRDRSLTEAFF. The chain uses TRBV7-9 and TRBJ1-1; 7 nucleotides line up with TRBD1. Germline V gene lookup returns CDR1 SEHNR and CDR2 FQNEAQ (reference sequence). The CDR3 totals 13 residues. Germline trimming cut 6 bases from V and 4 bases from J; bases unmatched to any gene: 5.

V usage is TRBV5-1 and J usage is TRBJ2-3; 10 bases align to TRBD2. J lost 3 bases, V lost 0 bases, and 4 bases had no gene match. This CDR3 contains 16 residues. Germline V lookup: CDR1 SGHRS, CDR2 YFSETQ. In nucleotides, the CDR3 is TGCGCCAGCAGCTTGGAGGCTAGCGGGAGTACAGATACGCAGTATTTT. This gives the protein CASSLEASGSTDTQYF.

The rearrangement links TRBV11-2 to TRBJ2-1, with TRBD2 as a possible D gene (6 bases). Per germline, CDR1 SGHAT and CDR2 FQNNGV. The CDR3 has 16 amino acids. V shed 4 bases and J shed 0 bases, with 13 bases lying between them. DNA of the CDR3: TGTGCCAGCAGCTCGTTGGCGGGGAGCTCCTACAATGAGCAGTTCTTC. Encoded protein: CASSSLAGSSYNEQFF.

The V and J genes are TRBV19 and TRBJ2-7; perhaps TRBD2 as D (5 bases). Germline V gene data show CDR1 as LNHDA and CDR2 as SQIVND (reference sequence). The CDR3 runs 15 residues. The germline V and J ends were trimmed by 2 bases and 4 bases, with 15 bases remaining between them. Here the CDR3 reads CASSIPGRLRYEQYF. CDR3 coding DNA: TGTGCCAGTAGTATACCGGGAAGGTTGAGATACGAGCAGTACTTC. The full variable domain, completed using reference TRBV19 and TRBJ2-7, is DGGITQSPKYLFRKEGQNVTLSCEQNLNHDAMYWYRQDPGQGLRLIYYSQIVNDFQKGDIAEGYSVSREKKESFPLTVTSAQKNPTAFYLCASSIPGRLRYEQYFGPGTRLTVT.

This clone came up once. J is TRBJ2-1 and V is TRBV4-1; D ambiguous. Per the germline V gene, CDR1 is MGHRA and CDR2 is YSYEKL. V was trimmed by 4 bases and J by 4 bases, leaving 14 bases between them. The CDR3 has 15 amino acids. This CDR3 reads CASSPSRGPYNEQFF. The CDR3 bases are TGCGCCAGCAGCCCATCGCGCGGACCTTACAATGAGCAGTTCTTC.